The rows below give T cell receptor beta chains drawn from one sample of a study of blood T cells in healthy people across ages. TCRdb reprocessed the 5' RACE reads via MiXCR and lists one record per CDR3 protein. The repertoire holds around 870,000 distinct CDR3 sequences, with about 30% as singletons. The sample taken for sequencing was blood. These receptors were taken from a woman of 80 years or more in good health. Both conserved end residues are part of each CDR3. A D gene is named only where the DNA matches it firmly.

D | J | V | CDR3
- | TRBJ2-2 | TRBV12-3/TRBV12-4 | CALGKGSGELFF
- | TRBJ2-4 | TRBV18 | CASSPVRIRNLNERYF
TRBD1 | TRBJ1-1 | TRBV5-5 | CASSQTGGFNTEAFF
- | TRBJ2-1 | TRBV9 | CASSPRPLLGEEQFF
- | TRBJ2-1 | TRBV24-1 | CATSDSRVWGEQFF
TRBD1 | TRBJ2-5 | TRBV3-1 | CASRPGGSETQYF
TRBD2 | TRBJ2-7 | TRBV7-2 | CASSSSGGAYEQYF
- | TRBJ1-6 | TRBV5-1 | CASSLGPSRPLHF
- | TRBJ1-2 | TRBV7-2 | CASSLDSPYGYTF
TRBD1 | TRBJ1-2 | TRBV20-1 | CSARYEGTVAGYTF
- | TRBJ2-1 | TRBV5-1 | CASSVSSAASSYNEQFF
- | TRBJ1-3 | TRBV29-1 | CSVDRLNSGNTIYF